The source of this T cell receptor (beta chain) is a study of monozygotic twins with inflammatory bowel disease. General study findings and limits: Relative clonotype sharing with others was diminished in IBD patients versus healthy twins, particularly with disease activity.

TCRdb reanalyzed the 5' RACE reads, giving one entry per CDR3 protein sequence and no DNA. Its listing shows some 450,000 distinct CDR3 sequences. The germline V gene encodes CDR1 MGHDK and CDR2 SYGVNS. The CDR3 consists of 14 residues. About this clonotype: Its target is not known.

Whole-blood RNA isolation (total RNA) proceeded without T cell sorting. The chain combines TRBV25-1 with TRBJ1-4; the TRBD1 assignment by TCRdb is unverifiable without DNA. The sequence came from a human donor with ulcerative colitis or Crohn's disease, or a healthy co-twin of an affected twin (not recorded which). The sample comprised blood. This CDR3 reads CASGLAGTGEKLFF.